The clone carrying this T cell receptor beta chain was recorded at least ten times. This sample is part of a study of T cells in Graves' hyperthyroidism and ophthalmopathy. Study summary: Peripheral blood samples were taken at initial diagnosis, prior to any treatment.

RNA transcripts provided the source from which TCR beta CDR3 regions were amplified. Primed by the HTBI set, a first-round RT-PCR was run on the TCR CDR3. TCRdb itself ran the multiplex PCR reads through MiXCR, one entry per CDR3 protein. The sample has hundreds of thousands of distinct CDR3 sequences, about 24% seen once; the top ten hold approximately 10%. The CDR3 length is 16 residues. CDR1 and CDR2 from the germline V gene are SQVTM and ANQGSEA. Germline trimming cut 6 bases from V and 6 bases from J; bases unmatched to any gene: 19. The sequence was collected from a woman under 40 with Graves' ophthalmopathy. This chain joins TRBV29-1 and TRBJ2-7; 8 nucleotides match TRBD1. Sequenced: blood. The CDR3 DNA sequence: TGCAGCGTGGGTTACGGGACAGGCTCGAGTTTTGGCGAGCAGTACTTC. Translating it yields CSVGYGTGSSFGEQYF.